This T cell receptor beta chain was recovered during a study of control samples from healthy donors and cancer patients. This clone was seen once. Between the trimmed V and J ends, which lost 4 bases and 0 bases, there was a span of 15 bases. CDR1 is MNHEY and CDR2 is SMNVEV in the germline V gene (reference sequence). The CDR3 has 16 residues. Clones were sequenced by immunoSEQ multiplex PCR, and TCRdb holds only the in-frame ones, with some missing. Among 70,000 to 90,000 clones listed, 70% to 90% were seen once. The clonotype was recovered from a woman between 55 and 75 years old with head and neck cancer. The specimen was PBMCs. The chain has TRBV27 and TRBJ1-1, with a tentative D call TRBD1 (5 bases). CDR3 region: CASSWGSVGMNTEAFF. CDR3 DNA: TGTGCCAGCAGTTGGGGGTCAGTCGGGATGAACACTGAAGCTTTCTTT.